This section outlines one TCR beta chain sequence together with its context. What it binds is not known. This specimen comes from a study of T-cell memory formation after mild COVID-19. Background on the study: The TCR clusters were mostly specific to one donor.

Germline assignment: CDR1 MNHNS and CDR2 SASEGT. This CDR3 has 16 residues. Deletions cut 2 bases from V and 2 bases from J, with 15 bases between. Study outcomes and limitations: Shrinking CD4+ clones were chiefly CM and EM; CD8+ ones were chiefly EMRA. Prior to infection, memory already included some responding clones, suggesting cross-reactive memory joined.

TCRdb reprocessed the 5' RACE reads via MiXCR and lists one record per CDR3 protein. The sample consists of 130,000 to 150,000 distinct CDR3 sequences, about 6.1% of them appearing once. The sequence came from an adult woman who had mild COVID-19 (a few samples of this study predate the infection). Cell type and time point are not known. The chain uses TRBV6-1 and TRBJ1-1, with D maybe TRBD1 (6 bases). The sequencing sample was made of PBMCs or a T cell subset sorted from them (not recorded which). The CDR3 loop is CASSESLTGANTEAFF. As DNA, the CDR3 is TGTGCCAGCAGTGAATCACTGACAGGCGCTAACACTGAAGCTTTCTTT.